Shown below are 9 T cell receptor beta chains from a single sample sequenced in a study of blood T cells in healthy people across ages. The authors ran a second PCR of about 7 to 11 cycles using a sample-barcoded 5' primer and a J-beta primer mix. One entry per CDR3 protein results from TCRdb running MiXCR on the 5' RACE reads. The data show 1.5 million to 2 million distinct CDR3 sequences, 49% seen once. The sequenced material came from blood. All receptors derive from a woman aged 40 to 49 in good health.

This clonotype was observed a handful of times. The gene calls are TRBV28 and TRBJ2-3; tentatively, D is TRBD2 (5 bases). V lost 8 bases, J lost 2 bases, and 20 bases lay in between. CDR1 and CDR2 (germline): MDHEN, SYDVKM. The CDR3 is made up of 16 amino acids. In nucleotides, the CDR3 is TGTGCCAGCGTCCCGGGGTCGGTCTTTCTCACAGATACGCAGTATTTT. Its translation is CASVPGSVFLTDTQYF.

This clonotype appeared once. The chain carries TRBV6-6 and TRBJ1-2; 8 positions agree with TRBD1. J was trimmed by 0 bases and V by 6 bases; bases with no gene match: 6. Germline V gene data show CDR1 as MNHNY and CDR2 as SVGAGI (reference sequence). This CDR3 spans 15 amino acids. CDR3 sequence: CASSRDRLPNYGYTF. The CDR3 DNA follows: TGTGCCAGCAGCCGGGACAGGCTACCTAACTATGGCTACACCTTC.

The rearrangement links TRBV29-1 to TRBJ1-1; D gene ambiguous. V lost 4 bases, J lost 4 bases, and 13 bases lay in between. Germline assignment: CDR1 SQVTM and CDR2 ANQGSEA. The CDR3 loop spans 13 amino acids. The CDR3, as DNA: TGCAGCGTTGCCAAGGAGGTCCTCACTGAAGCTTTCTTT. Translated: CSVAKEVLTEAFF.

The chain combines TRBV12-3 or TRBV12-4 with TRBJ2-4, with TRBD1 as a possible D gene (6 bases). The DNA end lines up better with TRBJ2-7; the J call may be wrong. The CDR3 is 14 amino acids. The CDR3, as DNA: TGTGCCAGCAGTCTCCGGGACAAACCCTACGAGCAGTACTTC. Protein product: CASSLRDKPYEQYF.

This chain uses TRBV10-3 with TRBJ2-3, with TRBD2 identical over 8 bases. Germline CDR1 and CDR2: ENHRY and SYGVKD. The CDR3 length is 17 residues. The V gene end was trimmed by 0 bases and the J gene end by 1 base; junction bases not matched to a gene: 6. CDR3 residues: CAISESEAGARTDTQYF. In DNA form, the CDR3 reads TGTGCCATCAGTGAGTCTGAAGCGGGGGCCCGCACAGATACGCAGTATTTT.

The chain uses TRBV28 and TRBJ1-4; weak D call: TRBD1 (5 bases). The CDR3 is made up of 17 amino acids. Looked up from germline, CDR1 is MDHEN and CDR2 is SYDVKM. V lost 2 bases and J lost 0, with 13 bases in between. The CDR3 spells CASSLRGALSTNEKLFF. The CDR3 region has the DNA TGTGCCAGCAGTTTAAGGGGAGCCCTCTCAACTAATGAAAAACTGTTTTTT.

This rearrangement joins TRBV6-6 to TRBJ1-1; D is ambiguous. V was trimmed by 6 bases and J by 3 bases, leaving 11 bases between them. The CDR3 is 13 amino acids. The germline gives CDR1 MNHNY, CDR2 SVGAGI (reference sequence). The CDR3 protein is CASSPGRYTEAFF. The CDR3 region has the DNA TGTGCCAGCAGCCCAGGTAGATACACTGAAGCTTTCTTT.

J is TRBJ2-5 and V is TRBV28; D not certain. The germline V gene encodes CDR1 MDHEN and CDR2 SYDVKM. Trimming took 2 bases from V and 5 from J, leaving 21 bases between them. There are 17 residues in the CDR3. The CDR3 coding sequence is TGTGCCAGCAGTTTAGGGTATGTGGGTACGAACAAGGAGACCCAGTACTTC. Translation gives CASSLGYVGTNKETQYF.

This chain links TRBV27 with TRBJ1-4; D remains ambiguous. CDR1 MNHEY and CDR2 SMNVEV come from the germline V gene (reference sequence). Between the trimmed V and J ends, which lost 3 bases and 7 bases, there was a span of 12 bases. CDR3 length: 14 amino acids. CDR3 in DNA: TGTGCCAGCAGTTTTGTAGGGCTTGGTGAAAAACTGTTTTTT. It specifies CASSFVGLGEKLFF.